These 32 T cell receptor beta chains came from one sample sequenced in a study of blood T cell repertoires in COVID-19. Sequenced by immunoSEQ multiplex PCR; TCRdb stores in-frame clones only, minus some. The sample contains approximately 240,000 clones, 82% of which appear only once. Sequences were obtained from peripheral blood. These receptor sequences come from an elderly woman with active or convalescent COVID-19.

This chain joins TRBV7-9 and TRBJ1-4, with a tentative D call TRBD1 (5 bases). From germline, CDR1 is SEHNR and CDR2 FQNEAQ (reference sequence). The CDR3 has 16 residues. The V end lost 6 bases, the J end lost 0 bases, and 14 bases lay between the germline ends. CDR3 bases: TGTGCCAGCAGTCTGCGGGGACCTGCAACTAATGAAAAACTGTTTTTT. This gives the protein CASSLRGPATNEKLFF.

This clone was seen more than once but under ten times. The V call is TRBV7-9, the J call TRBJ2-7, with no clear D. CDR1 and CDR2 from the germline V gene are SEHNR and FQNEAQ (reference sequence). CDR3 length: 13 residues. Trimming stripped 4 bases from V and 2 bases from J, with 9 bases between. The CDR3 region is CASSSGRAYEQYF. The CDR3 bases are TGTGCCAGCAGCTCCGGTCGGGCCTACGAGCAGTACTTC.

The rearrangement links TRBV5-5 to TRBJ2-1, with a tentative D call TRBD2 (5 bases). The CDR3 consists of 16 residues. Germline CDR1 is SGHKS and CDR2 is YYEKEE (reference sequence). Trimming removed 1 base at V and 1 base at J, with 12 bases between. CDR3 sequence reads: CASSLRAGPSYNEQFF. In DNA form, the CDR3 reads TGTGCCAGCAGCTTGCGGGCGGGCCCATCCTACAATGAGCAGTTCTTC.

The chain has TRBV10-3 and TRBJ2-5, with 9 nucleotides matching TRBD2. From germline, CDR1 is ENHRY and CDR2 SYGVKD. There are 16 residues in the CDR3. Losses at the gene ends were 4 bases for V and 4 bases for J; bases not matched to a gene: 10. The CDR3: CAISAASSGNGETQYF. The CDR3 bases are TGTGCCATCAGTGCCGCCTCTAGCGGGAATGGAGAGACCCAGTACTTC.

The chain combines TRBV2 with TRBJ2-1; maybe TRBD1 (6 bases). Between the trimmed V and J ends, which lost 4 bases and 4 bases, there was a span of 8 bases. The CDR3 extends over 13 amino acids. Looked up from germline, CDR1 is SNHLY and CDR2 is FYNNEI. CDR3 residues: CASSGDRYNEQFF. The CDR3, as DNA: TGTGCCAGCAGTGGAGACAGGTACAATGAGCAGTTCTTC.

This clone has just one count. The rearrangement joins TRBV28 to TRBJ1-1; possible D gene TRBD1, 5 bases. Trimming cost V 3 bases and J 2 bases, with 13 bases left between them. Germline CDR1 is MDHEN and CDR2 is SYDVKM. The CDR3 is 15 residues long. The CDR3 DNA is TGTGCCAGCAGTTTGTCGGGGGGGTCAAACACTGAAGCTTTCTTT. Amino acid sequence: CASSLSGGSNTEAFF.

V is TRBV28 and J is TRBJ1-6; D unclear. Germline V CDR1 and CDR2: MDHEN, SYDVKM. The germline V and J ends were trimmed by 3 bases and 2 bases, with 11 bases remaining between them. The CDR3 length is 16 residues. CDR3 in amino acids: CASSFSGEPYNSPLHF. The DNA of the CDR3 is TGTGCCAGCAGTTTCAGTGGAGAACCCTATAATTCACCCCTCCACTTT.

This clone was recorded once. The junction and the germline gene differ at one end; a read error may be behind it. The chain joins TRBV19 to TRBJ2-1, with D possibly matching TRBD2 (6 bases). The CDR3 consists of 15 residues. Germline V lookup: CDR1 LNHDA, CDR2 SQIVND (reference sequence). This chain's CDR3 is CANSIRRGRNNEQFF. The CDR3 DNA reads TGTGCCAATAGTATACGGCGGGGTAGAAACAATGAGCAGTTCTTC.

This clone has more than one count but fewer than ten. The chain is built from TRBV6-5 and TRBJ1-2, with 9 nucleotides matching TRBD1. The CDR3 spans 14 residues. Germline V gives CDR1 MNHEY, CDR2 SVGAGI. J lost 6 bases, V lost 6 bases, and 8 bases had no gene match. CDR3 nucleotide sequence: TGTGCCAGCAGCTCACCGGGACAGGGAGATGGCTACACCTTC. Protein sequence: CASSSPGQGDGYTF.

In this sample, this clone turned up a few times. This chain uses TRBV7-9 with TRBJ2-2, with D possibly TRBD2 on 5 matching bases. The CDR3 sequence is 14 residues long. V gave up 6 bases and J gave up 0 bases, with 8 bases separating them. The V gene's germline CDR1 is SEHNR and CDR2 FQNEAQ (reference sequence). CDR3 nucleotides: TGTGCCAGCAGGGCACTAGCGAACACCGGGGAGCTGTTTTTT. Translated, it gives CASRALANTGELFF.

This clone was detected once. CDR3 protein: CAWRARGTGTDTQYF. CDR3 nucleotides: TGTGCCTGGAGGGCCAGGGGGACAGGCACAGATACGCAGTATTTT. This chain joins TRBV30 and TRBJ2-3; 7 nucleotides line up with TRBD1. J gave up 1 base and V 3 bases, and 7 bases lay outside the gene matches. The CDR3 is 15 amino acids. Germline loops: CDR1 GTSNPN, CDR2 SVGIG (reference sequence). Full variable domain (rest looked up from reference TRBV30 and TRBJ2-3): SQTIHQWPATLVQPVGSPLSLECTVEGTSNPNLYWYRQAAGRGLQLLFYSVGIGQISSEVPQNLSASRPQDRQFILSSKKLLLSDSGFYLCAWRARGTGTDTQYFGPGTRLTVL.

The chain links TRBV5-1 to TRBJ1-6; 7 bases line up with TRBD1. This CDR3 is 16 amino acids long. The V and J ends lost 4 bases and 7 bases, in that order; junction bases with no gene match: 11. Germline assignment: CDR1 SGHRS and CDR2 YFSETQ. In nucleotides, the CDR3 is TGCGCCAGCAGCGACGGATGGACAGGAGGCAATTCACCCCTCCACTTT. Translation: CASSDGWTGGNSPLHF.

The chain joins TRBV10-3 to TRBJ2-7; 8 bases agree with TRBD2. Per the germline V gene, CDR1 is ENHRY and CDR2 is SYGVKD. The V and J ends lost 8 bases and 2 bases, in that order; junction bases with no gene match: 11. This CDR3 has 15 residues. The chain's CDR3 is CAIAGGGGVTYEQYF. The CDR3 nucleotides read TGTGCCATCGCCGGGGGGGGCGGGGTAACCTACGAGCAGTACTTC.

This sequence joins TRBV5-8 and TRBJ1-1; the D is unclear. CDR1 and CDR2 from the germline V gene are SGHTS and YDEGEE. V gave up 2 bases and J gave up 0 bases, with 11 bases separating them. This CDR3 contains 15 residues. CDR3 DNA sequence: TGTGCCAGCAGCTTCGAGAGGAGGATGAACACTGAAGCTTTCTTT. It yields the protein CASSFERRMNTEAFF.

The chain recombines TRBV6-5 with TRBJ1-1; no clear D gene. Between the trimmed V and J ends, which lost 7 bases and 5 bases, there was a span of 17 bases. The CDR3 runs to 14 residues. CDR1 and CDR2 (germline): MNHEY, SVGAGI. DNA for the CDR3: TGTGCCAGCACCCGAAGGTGGGCGGGGACTGAAGCTTTCTTT. Encoded protein: CASTRRWAGTEAFF.

This chain joins TRBV19 and TRBJ1-2; D not certain. CDR1 is LNHDA, CDR2 SQIVND, per germline (reference sequence). Trimming took 1 base from V and 5 from J, leaving 14 bases between them. The CDR3 consists of 15 residues. CDR3 DNA sequence: TGTGCCAGTAGTATAGTGAGGGCGAAAAAATATGGCTACACCTTC. Its translation is CASSIVRAKKYGYTF.

This chain links TRBV27 with TRBJ1-5; 7 nucleotides line up with TRBD1. The CDR3 has 17 amino acids. V was pared by 3 bases and J by 5 bases, with 13 bases of the junction left unmatched. Germline CDR1 reads MNHEY; CDR2 reads SMNVEV (reference sequence). The CDR3 here is CASSLVAPRTGYQPQHF. The CDR3 region has the DNA TGTGCCAGCAGTTTGGTTGCTCCGCGGACAGGCTATCAGCCCCAGCATTTT.

This chain links TRBV5-4 with TRBJ1-1; TRBD1 matches 7 bases. CDR3 length: 18 amino acids. CDR1 is SGHNT, CDR2 YYREEE, per germline (reference sequence). V lost 0 bases and J lost 0; bases outside the gene matches: 11. CDR3 bases: TGTGCCAGCAGCTTGGCTCGGAAGTTACAGGGGATGAACACTGAAGCTTTCTTT. Encoded protein: CASSLARKLQGMNTEAFF.

This rearrangement joins TRBV5-1 to TRBJ2-1, with 9 bases that match TRBD2. Per germline, CDR1 SGHRS and CDR2 YFSETQ. This CDR3 region has 16 residues. V was clipped by 6 bases and J by 4 bases; unmatched bases: 11. This chain's CDR3 is CASTEIAGAGYNEQFF. The CDR3 DNA sequence: TGCGCCAGCACAGAAATAGCGGGAGCGGGTTACAATGAGCAGTTCTTC.

The chain employs TRBV28 and TRBJ2-1; 15 bases are shared with TRBD2. Unmatched junction bases numbered 23, after V lost 11 bases and J lost 0 bases. The germline gives CDR1 MDHEN, CDR2 SYDVKM. This CDR3 is built from 22 residues. The CDR3 coding sequence is TGTGCCGGGGGGTCTCCGGGACTAGCGGGGGGAAAGCCACCTAGCTCCTACAATGAGCAGTTCTTC. This translates into CAGGSPGLAGGKPPSSYNEQFF.

The chain carries TRBV28 and TRBJ1-2, with D uncertain. The germline V and J ends were trimmed by 6 bases and 2 bases, with 13 bases remaining between them. This CDR3 has 14 amino acids. CDR1 and CDR2 from the germline V gene are MDHEN and SYDVKM. CDR3 sequence (DNA): TGTGCCAGCAGATTTCCGGGAACCAACTATGGCTACACCTTC. Amino acid sequence: CASRFPGTNYGYTF.

The chain has TRBV30 and TRBJ1-1, with 9 bases that match TRBD1. The CDR3 is made up of 14 amino acids. V shed 0 bases and J 4 bases; nucleotides not matched to a gene: 3. CDR1 and CDR2 from the germline V gene are GTSNPN and SVGIG (reference sequence). Written as DNA, the CDR3 is TGTGCCTGGAGTGTGGGACAGGGATTCACTGAAGCTTTCTTT. This encodes CAWSVGQGFTEAFF. Supplemented by reference TRBV30 and TRBJ1-1, the full variable domain reads SQTIHQWPATLVQPVGSPLSLECTVEGTSNPNLYWYRQAAGRGLQLLFYSVGIGQISSEVPQNLSASRPQDRQFILSSKKLLLSDSGFYLCAWSVGQGFTEAFFGQGTRLTVV.

V gene TRBV11-3 combines with J gene TRBJ2-2, with TRBD1 identical over 7 bases. The J segment lost 1 base and the V segment lost 2 bases, leaving 4 bases of the junction unmatched. The germline gives CDR1 SGHNT, CDR2 YENEEA. The CDR3 is made up of 16 amino acids. The CDR3 region is CASSLPRTGNTGELFF. As DNA, the CDR3 is TGTGCCAGCAGCTTACCCCGGACAGGGAACACCGGGGAGCTGTTTTTT. The whole variable domain, filled in from reference TRBV11-3 and TRBJ2-2, reads EAGVVQSPRYKIIEKKQPVAFWCNPISGHNTLYWYLQNLGQGPELLIRYENEEAVDDSQLPKDRFSAERLKGVDSTLKIQPAELGDSAVYLCASSLPRTGNTGELFFGEGSRLTVL.

The chain joins TRBV3-1 (or the pseudogene TRBV3-2) to TRBJ2-7, with D possibly matching TRBD1 (6 bases). CDR3 length: 15 residues. In germline, CDR1 is LGHDT, CDR2 YNNKEL (reference sequence). V was pared by 3 bases and J by 2 bases, with 14 bases between. CDR3 residues: CASSQASGATYEQYF. The CDR3 nucleotides are TGTGCCAGCAGCCAGGCTTCAGGGGCTACCTACGAGCAGTACTTC.

The chain joins TRBV21-1 to TRBJ1-2; the tabulated D call, TRBD1, remains unverified against the DNA. TRBV21-1 is given as a pseudogene. CDR3 length equals 17 residues. This CDR3 is CASSKYPRDRGLGGYTF. The CDR3 DNA is TGTGCCAGCAGCAAGTACCCCCGGGACAGGGGACTTGGTGGCTACACCTTC.

This chain connects TRBV6-1 to TRBJ2-7; possibly TRBD1 for D (5 bases). V lost 2 bases and J 0 bases, leaving 14 bases between the germline ends. Germline values: CDR1 MNHNS, CDR2 SASEGT. The CDR3 is 16 residues long. The CDR3, as DNA: TGTGCCAGCAGTGAATTAGGCAGGGATCTCTCCTACGAGCAGTACTTC. Encoded protein: CASSELGRDLSYEQYF.

The gene calls are TRBV10-3 and TRBJ2-7, with D possibly TRBD2 on 5 matching bases. There are 12 residues in the CDR3. The V gene lost 2 bases and the J gene lost 9 bases, with 11 bases spanning the gap. CDR1 is ENHRY and CDR2 is SYGVKD in the germline V gene. The CDR3 nucleotides are TGTGCCATCAGTGAGACGTCCCGGGGGCAGTACTTC. It is translated as CAISETSRGQYF.

The CDR3 sequence is CASSEVTGGGYTF. CDR3 DNA sequence: TGTGCCAGCAGTGAAGTGACAGGGGGAGGCTACACCTTC. V gene TRBV6-1 combines with J gene TRBJ1-2; 9 bases map to TRBD1. Germline lookup yields CDR1 MNHNS and CDR2 SASEGT. V gave up 1 base and J gave up 8 bases; unmatched junction bases: 2. This CDR3 contains 13 residues.

The rearrangement links TRBV12-5 to TRBJ1-2; 7 bases match TRBD1. Losses at the gene ends were 6 bases for V and 8 bases for J; bases not matched to a gene: 3. CDR3 length: 11 residues. Germline CDR1 and CDR2: LGHNT and FRNRAP. The DNA for the CDR3 is TGTGCTAGTGGACAGGGGATGGGCTACACCTTC. Encoded protein: CASGQGMGYTF.

This chain joins TRBV12-3 or TRBV12-4 and TRBJ1-2, with a weak D call TRBD1 (5 bases). V was trimmed by 3 bases and J by 8 bases, leaving 13 bases between them. This CDR3 has 13 amino acids. The CDR3 nucleotides are TGTGCCAGCAGTTTGCGGCAGGGAGGCGGCTACACCTTC. Its protein is CASSLRQGGGYTF.

This rearrangement joins TRBV5-1 to TRBJ2-5; D may be TRBD2 (5 bases). The CDR3 runs 14 residues. Looked up from germline, CDR1 is SGHRS and CDR2 is YFSETQ. V lost 4 bases to trimming and J lost 2 bases, with 12 bases between them. This CDR3 reads CASSLASPQETQYF. In nucleotides, the CDR3 is TGCGCCAGCAGCCTAGCCTCCCCACAAGAGACCCAGTACTTC. Full variable domain (outside the CDR3, taken from reference TRBV5-1 and TRBJ2-5): KAGVTQTPRYLIKTRGQQVTLSCSPISGHRSVSWYQQTPGQGLQFLFEYFSETQRNKGNFPGRFSGRQFSNSRSEMNVSTLELGDSALYLCASSLASPQETQYFGPGTRLLVL.

The chain combines TRBV19 with TRBJ2-5; a possible D gene is TRBD2 (6 bases). Trimming removed 7 bases at V and 4 bases at J, with 19 bases between. The CDR3 loop spans 15 amino acids. Germline V lookup: CDR1 LNHDA, CDR2 SQIVND (reference sequence). CDR3 protein: CASTPGVLGGETQYF. CDR3 sequence (DNA): TGTGCCAGTACCCCAGGCGTCTTGGGAGGAGAGACCCAGTACTTC.